These T cell receptor beta chains were read from a single sample in a study of PD-L1 blockade in urothelial cancer. The assay was immunoSEQ multiplex PCR, and TCRdb's table has in-frame clones only and misses some. Among fewer than 75,000 clones listed, 84% were seen once. Sequencing was performed on PBMCs, taken around atezolizumab (anti-PD-L1) treatment. These receptors all stem from a man aged 65 to 79 with urothelial cancer. The CDR3 runs from the conserved cysteine through the conserved F or W. Each record gives: D gene, J gene, V gene, clone size, CDR3 DNA, CDR3 protein. The D gene is left open where the match is weak. A row's size may be missing; if present it is once, few, many or a size class.

-	TRBJ2-2	TRBV5-6	few	TGTGCCAGCAGCTTGGAGGTAGGGGCGAACACCGGGGAGCTGTTTTTT	CASSLEVGANTGELFF
TRBD1	TRBJ2-7	TRBV30	-	TGTGCCTGGACCCGGGACAGGGGCGACGAGCAGTACTTC	CAWTRDRGDEQYF
TRBD2	TRBJ2-7	TRBV5-1	-	TGCGCCAGCAGCTTGGCCGGGGGGGCCCACTTGGACGAGCAGTACTTC	CASSLAGGAHLDEQYF
TRBD2	TRBJ2-1	TRBV7-3	-	TGTGCCAGCAGCTTAACTGGTGGACTAGCGGAACCTAATGAGCAGTTCTTC	CASSLTGGLAEPNEQFF
-	TRBJ2-2	TRBV9	-	TGTGCCAGCAGCGTATCCGTCGCGGGCACCGGGGAGCTGTTTTTT	CASSVSVAGTGELFF
-	TRBJ2-5	TRBV7-2	once	TGTGCCAGCAGCTTCCAGACAGGCCAAGAGACCCAGTACTTC	CASSFQTGQETQYF
TRBD1	TRBJ2-5	TRBV29-1	-	TGCAGCGGGAGACAGGGGGCAATTAATTCGGAGACCCAGTACTTC	CSGRQGAINSETQYF
TRBD2	TRBJ2-1	TRBV30	once	TGTGCCTGGGTAGCGGGAGATTTTGGGGGCGCCTACAATGAGCAGTTCTTC	CAWVAGDFGGAYNEQFF
-	TRBJ1-2	TRBV30	once	TGTGCCTGGAATAGGGGAGGTTATGGCTACACCTTC	CAWNRGGYGYTF
TRBD1	TRBJ2-7	TRBV6-5	-	TGTGCCAGCAGCCGCCCGGGACAGTACTACGAGCAGTACTTC	CASSRPGQYYEQYF
-	TRBJ1-1	TRBV2	-	TGTGCCAGCAGTGATAGTCAGCGTAACACTGAAGCTTTCTTT	CASSDSQRNTEAFF
TRBD2	TRBJ2-7	TRBV19	-	TGTGCCACCAAACCTTTAGCGGGGAGAGAGCCTACGAGCGAGCAGTACTTC	CATKPLAGREPTSEQYF
TRBD2	TRBJ2-3	TRBV4-1	-	TGCGCCAGCAGCCAAATTGTTTCGACTAGCGGGAGTTATACGCAGTATTTT	CASSQIVSTSGSYTQYF
-	TRBJ2-7	TRBV27	-	TGTGCCAGCAGTCTCTCATTGGGACCTGCGGGGGAGCAGTACTTC	CASSLSLGPAGEQYF
-	TRBJ2-6	TRBV27	-	TGTGCCAGCAGTTCCCCCCGGAGCTCTGGGGCCAACGTCCTGACTTTC	CASSSPRSSGANVLTF
-	TRBJ1-1	TRBV2	-	TGTGCCAGCAGGGGTTACGGGACTGAAGCTTTCTTT	CASRGYGTEAFF
-	TRBJ2-7	TRBV5-4	once	TGTGCCAGCAGCACAGGGCTAAGGCTAGCGGACTCCTACGAGCAGTACTTC	CASSTGLRLADSYEQYF
-	TRBJ2-7	TRBV2	-	TGTGCCAGCAGTGAATGGTCTAGCGTTTCCTACGAGCAGTACTTC	CASSEWSSVSYEQYF
TRBD1	TRBJ1-2	TRBV6-6	-	TGTGCCAGCAGTTTGGACAGGGTGGGCTACACCTTC	CASSLDRVGYTF
TRBD2	TRBJ2-2	TRBV7-2	-	TGTGCCATCTCAACCGGGACTAGCGGGAGTGGGGGAACCGGGGAGCTGTTTTTT	CAISTGTSGSGGTGELFF
TRBD2	TRBJ2-1	TRBV19	-	TGTGCCAGTACGCGGGGGGGTAGCTCCTACAATGAGCAGTTCTTC	CASTRGGSSYNEQFF
TRBD2	TRBJ2-1	TRBV12-5	few	TGTGCTAGCTGCACTAGCGGAGGTCGGAATGAGCAGTTCTTC	CASCTSGGRNEQFF
TRBD1	TRBJ2-7	TRBV19	-	TGTGCCAGTAGTCCTGCCGGGACAGGGGCCTACGAGCAGTACTTC	CASSPAGTGAYEQYF
TRBD1	TRBJ2-5	TRBV29-1	-	TGCAGCGTTGATGCCCCCCATCGGACAGGGGGGCTATCGGAGACCCAGTACTTC	CSVDAPHRTGGLSETQYF
-	TRBJ2-1	TRBV27	-	TGTGCCAGCACCTTAAGGGGGACATATTACAATGAGCAGTTCTTC	CASTLRGTYYNEQFF
TRBD1	TRBJ2-7	TRBV7-9	-	TGTGCCAGCAGCTTAGGGGGCAGGGGGTTCCTCTACGAGCAGTACTTC	CASSLGGRGFLYEQYF
TRBD1	TRBJ2-7	TRBV5-1	few	TGCGCCAGCACCTTCGGGTCAGGGGGCGCGGGATCCGAGCAGTACTTC	CASTFGSGGAGSEQYF
-	TRBJ1-1	TRBV20-1	-	TGCAGTGCTAGTTCAGGGGAGGGTACTTTCTTT	CSASSGEGTFF
TRBD1	TRBJ2-7	TRBV5-1	-	TGCGCCAGCAGCTTCGATCCGGGACAGGTCTCCTACGAGCAGTACTTC	CASSFDPGQVSYEQYF
-	TRBJ2-7	TRBV21-1	-	TGTGCCAGCAGCAAAGGAGTTGGGGGGATCGAGCAGTACTTC	CASSKGVGGIEQYF
TRBD2	TRBJ2-3	TRBV5-1	-	TGCGCCAGCAGCTTGCCCCCTTCGGATACTAGCGGGTCTAGCACAGATACGCAGTATTTT	CASSLPPSDTSGSSTDTQYF
TRBD2	TRBJ2-5	TRBV9	-	TGTGCCAGCAGCGTAGATACTAGCGGGAGTTTCTTCTCGGCCCAGTACTTC	CASSVDTSGSFFSAQYF
-	TRBJ2-7	TRBV6-5	few	TGTGCCAGCAGCACGGGTCCTTCATACGAGCAGTACTTC	CASSTGPSYEQYF
-	TRBJ2-6	TRBV7-3	-	TGTGCCAGCAGCCCGAGTAGCTCTGGGGCCAACGTCCTGACTTTC	CASSPSSSGANVLTF
-	TRBJ2-7	TRBV5-1	-	TGCGCCAGCAGCGAACAGGGCCCCTACGAGCAGTACTTC	CASSEQGPYEQYF
TRBD1	TRBJ1-4	TRBV2	-	TGTGCCAGCAGTGAAGCGGGACAGGGGCAAGGAAAACTGTTTTTT	CASSEAGQGQGKLFF
TRBD1	TRBJ2-3	TRBV9	-	TGTGCCAGCAGTGCTCCCAGGGACAGGGGGACAGATACGCAGTATTTT	CASSAPRDRGTDTQYF
-	TRBJ2-7	TRBV6-1	-	TGTGCCAGCAGTGAGAGCTACGAGCAGTACTTC	CASSESYEQYF
-	TRBJ1-1	TRBV11-2	-	TGTGCCAGCAGCCGACTAGTGGGGATGAACACTGAAGCTTTCTTT	CASSRLVGMNTEAFF
TRBD2	TRBJ2-2	TRBV9	-	TGTGCCAGCAGCGTGTTGGGGGGGGACACCGGGGAGCTGTTTTTT	CASSVLGGDTGELFF
-	TRBJ1-3	TRBV30	-	TGTGCCTGGACCGGTGTGGGCGGAAACACCATATATTTT	CAWTGVGGNTIYF
TRBD2	TRBJ2-1	TRBV5-4	-	TGTGCCAGCAGTCCTGGGGGCCTAGCGGGGCCGAATGAGCAGTTCTTC	CASSPGGLAGPNEQFF
TRBD2	TRBJ2-2	TRBV7-6	-	TGTGCCAGCAGCTTGGGCGAAGCGGGAGTTAACGGGGAGCTGTTTTTT	CASSLGEAGVNGELFF
TRBD2	TRBJ2-1	TRBV16	-	TGTGCCAGCAGCCAATCTACACTAGCGGGAGGGGGCAACGAGCAGTTCTTC	CASSQSTLAGGGNEQFF
-	TRBJ1-5	TRBV19	-	TGTGCCAGTAGTATTCCCCAGGGGCGTCAGCCCCAGCATTTT	CASSIPQGRQPQHF
TRBD1	TRBJ1-5	TRBV11-2	-	TGTGCCAGCAGCTCCGGGACAGGGGTCTACAATCAGCCCCAGCATTTT	CASSSGTGVYNQPQHF
-	TRBJ2-1	TRBV27	-	TGTGCCAGCGGACTCCCCGGGACAGAGCAGTTCTTC	CASGLPGTEQFF
TRBD1	TRBJ2-1	TRBV2	-	TGTGCCAGCAGTGAACTTCCGGGACAGATCTACAATGAGCAGTTCTTC	CASSELPGQIYNEQFF
-	TRBJ1-5	TRBV5-1	-	TGCGCCAGCAGTTTAGGGGGGGGCAATCAGCCCCAGCATTTT	CASSLGGGNQPQHF
-	TRBJ2-2	TRBV2	-	TGTGCCAGCAGTGAATGGGGCGGAGAAACCGGGGAGCTGTTTTTT	CASSEWGGETGELFF